This record covers a single TCR beta chain. This sample is drawn from a study of blood T cell repertoires in COVID-19. Study-level information: Whether acute or convalescent, the COVID-19 samples came from the United States, Italy and Spain.

The germline CDR1 and CDR2 sequences are SGHTA and FQGTGA. V trimming: 5 bases; J trimming: 4 bases; junction bases outside the gene matches: 12. The CDR3 contains 16 residues. Per the authors' pipeline: Reference gene primers were amplified, and this amplification served to estimate nucleated cell counts. The method was immunoSEQ multiplex PCR; TCRdb's version includes in-frame clones alone and lacks a portion of them. That table gives V, J and clone size, and the DNA gave D and trimming. This table has tens of thousands of clones, approximately 84% appearing once. The chain employs TRBV7-3 and TRBJ1-2, with 8 bases fitting TRBD1. The receptor was derived from a man in his forties or fifties with COVID-19, enrolled during active disease. Material for sequencing was peripheral blood. CDR3: CASSPGGTGSGYGYTF. CDR3 DNA sequence: TGTGCCAGCAGCCCCGGCGGGACAGGCAGCGGCTATGGCTACACCTTC. Looking up the rest from reference TRBV7-3 and TRBJ1-2 gives the full variable domain: GAGVSQTPSNKVTEKGKYVELRCDPISGHTALYWYRQSLGQGPEFLIYFQGTGAADDSGLPNDRFFAVRPEGSVSTLKIQRTERGDSAVYLCASSPGGTGSGYGYTFGSGTRLTVV.